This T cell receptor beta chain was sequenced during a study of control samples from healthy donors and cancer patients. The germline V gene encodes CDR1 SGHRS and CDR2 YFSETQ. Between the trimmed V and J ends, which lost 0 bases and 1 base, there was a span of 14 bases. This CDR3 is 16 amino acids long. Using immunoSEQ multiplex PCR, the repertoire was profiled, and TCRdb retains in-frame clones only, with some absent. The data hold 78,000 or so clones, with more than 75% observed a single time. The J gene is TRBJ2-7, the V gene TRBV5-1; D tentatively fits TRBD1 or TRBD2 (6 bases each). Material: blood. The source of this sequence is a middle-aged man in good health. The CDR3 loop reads CASSLAGGQNSYEQYF. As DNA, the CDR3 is TGCGCCAGCAGCTTGGCCGGGGGCCAGAATTCCTACGAGCAGTACTTC.